One and the same sample provided the 14 T cell receptor beta chains below, sequenced in a study of shared clonotypes between healthy human individuals. Generated by immunoSEQ multiplex PCR, the TCRdb table keeps only in-frame clones and is missing some. Found here are 300,000 to 400,000 clones, around 87% of them singletons; the top ten hold about 16%. Sequenced: memory CD8+ T cells sorted from blood. The subset: CD45RO+ cells pooled with CCR7-negative TemRA cells. Source of these receptors: a man younger than 30 in good health.

The rearrangement uses TRBV10-3 and TRBJ2-4, with D hard to call. V was trimmed by 6 bases and J by 3 bases, leaving 15 bases between them. This CDR3 is 15 amino acids long. Per germline, CDR1 ENHRY and CDR2 SYGVKD. The CDR3 bases are TGTGCCATCAGCGAACCCTGGACGGGCAAAAACATTCAGTACTTC. It specifies CAISEPWTGKNIQYF.

CDR3 sequence reads: CASRSTSGRTYEQYF. In nucleotides, the CDR3 is TGTGCCAGCAGGTCTACTAGCGGGAGGACCTACGAGCAGTACTTC. This chain connects TRBV12-1 to TRBJ2-7; the table calls TRBD2, which could not be checked here. TRBV12-1 represents a pseudogene. The CDR3 length is 15 residues.

The chain has TRBV9 and TRBJ2-7, with D perhaps TRBD1 (6 bases). The CDR3 covers 13 residues. V lost 4 bases to trimming and J lost 1 base, with 9 bases between them. Germline loops: CDR1 SGDLS, CDR2 YYNGEE. CDR3 sequence (DNA): TGTGCCAGCAGCCGGGACACGTCCTACGAGCAGTACTTC. This codes for CASSRDTSYEQYF. The full variable domain, in which reference TRBV9 and TRBJ2-7 provide the parts outside the CDR3, is DSGVTQTPKHLITATGQRVTLRCSPRSGDLSVYWYQQSLDQGLQFLIQYYNGEERAKGNILERFSAQQFPDLHSELNLSSLELGDSALYFCASSRDTSYEQYFGPGTRLTVT.

This clone has a handful of counts. This chain uses TRBV25-1 with TRBJ1-1; 11 bases are shared with TRBD1. Germline CDR1 is MGHDK and CDR2 is SYGVNS. V shed 2 bases and J 3 bases; nucleotides not matched to a gene: 2. CDR3 size: 15 residues. As DNA, the CDR3 is TGTGCCAGCAGTGAAGGGACAGGGGGGGACACTGAAGCTTTCTTT. Translated: CASSEGTGGDTEAFF.

The rearrangement links TRBV7-2 to TRBJ2-7; either TRBD1 or TRBD2 may fit D (5 bases each). Trimming left V 3 bases short and J 3 bases short, with 15 bases between. Germline V gene lookup returns CDR1 SGHTA and CDR2 FQGNSA. This CDR3 is built from 15 residues. CDR3 sequence reads: CASSFWDLEYYEQYF. As DNA, the CDR3 is TGTGCCAGCAGCTTTTGGGACCTAGAATACTACGAGCAGTACTTC.

The J gene is TRBJ1-6, the V gene TRBV11-3; unclear D gene. The CDR3 extends over 14 amino acids. V was trimmed by 4 bases and J by 5 bases, leaving 9 bases between them. Germline V gene sequence: CDR1 SGHNT, CDR2 YENEEA. CDR3 sequence reads: CASSSGPDNSPLHF. For the CDR3, the DNA is TGTGCCAGCAGCTCCGGACCTGATAATTCACCCCTCCACTTT.

The chain recombines TRBV2 with TRBJ1-2; 8 bases map to TRBD1. The CDR3 is made up of 13 amino acids. Germline CDR1 is SNHLY and CDR2 is FYNNEI. V trimming: 5 bases; J trimming: 7 bases; junction bases outside the gene matches: 6. The CDR3 region has the DNA TGTGCCAGCAGTTCGGGACAGGTGGCTGGCTACACCTTC. Amino acids: CASSSGQVAGYTF.

CDR3: CASSTGTGAYEQYF. Written as DNA, the CDR3 is TGTGCCAGCAGCACCGGGACAGGGGCCTACGAGCAGTACTTC. J is TRBJ2-7 and V is TRBV27; TRBD1 agrees at 10 bases. CDR1 and CDR2 (germline): MNHEY, SMNVEV (reference sequence). The CDR3 spans 14 residues. V shed 6 bases, J shed 2 bases, and the junction held 4 bases outside the gene matches.

This chain links TRBV15 with TRBJ1-6; 9 bases are shared with TRBD1. Germline-derived CDR1 and CDR2 are LNHNV and YYDKDF (reference sequence). The length of the CDR3 is 14 residues. The V segment lost 6 bases and the J segment 7 bases; nucleotides outside the gene matches: 4. The CDR3, as DNA: TGTGCCACCAGTCTGGGACAGGGAAATTCACCCCTCCACTTT. This gives the protein CATSLGQGNSPLHF.

Only one count was recorded for this clone. The chain is built from TRBV7-6 and TRBJ2-7; 9 bases agree with TRBD2. V lost 6 bases, J lost 2 bases, and 8 bases stayed unmatched. This CDR3 has 15 residues. Germline-derived CDR1 and CDR2 are SGHVS and FNYEAQ. The DNA for the CDR3 is TGTGCCAGCAGTATACAGGCGGGAGGGGCCTACGAGCAGTACTTC. It yields the protein CASSIQAGGAYEQYF.

The gene calls are TRBV28 and TRBJ1-3; D might be TRBD1 (5 bases). Germline values: CDR1 MDHEN, CDR2 SYDVKM. Trimming took 1 base from V and 4 from J, leaving 14 bases between them. This CDR3 is 16 amino acids long. CDR3 sequence: CASSLFPQGSGNTIYF. CDR3 bases: TGTGCCAGCAGTTTATTCCCCCAGGGTTCCGGAAACACCATATATTTT.

The gene calls are TRBV5-3 and TRBJ1-5; possible D gene TRBD1, 5 bases. TRBV5-3 is an open reading frame whose function is uncertain. This CDR3 spans 14 amino acids. Trimming removed 9 bases from V and 11 bases from J, with 24 bases in between. The CDR3 is CANNDPAGISAQHF. In DNA form, the CDR3 reads TGTGCCAACAATGACCCCGCAGGGATCTCGGCCCAGCATTTT.

Concerning this clone itself: The same CDR3 also results from other DNA sequences found in this sample. The chain recombines TRBV11-2 with TRBJ2-7; no clear D. The V end was cut by 0 bases, the J end by 1 base, with 1 base between. From germline, CDR1 is SGHAT and CDR2 FQNNGV. This CDR3 is built from 12 residues. CDR3 sequence: CASSLESYEQYF. The CDR3 DNA reads as TGTGCCAGCAGCTTAGAATCCTACGAGCAGTACTTC.

The gene calls are TRBV14 and TRBJ2-5; D is possibly TRBD2 (7 bases). Germline assignment: CDR1 SGHDN and CDR2 FVKESK. CDR3 length equals 18 residues. The germline V and J ends were trimmed by 0 bases and 5 bases, with 22 bases remaining between them. In DNA, the CDR3 is TGTGCCAGCAGCCAAGATTATACCCCGTTCAGGGGAGGGGAGACCCAGTACTTC. It translates to CASSQDYTPFRGGETQYF. The full variable domain, rest sourced from reference TRBV14 and TRBJ2-5, is EAGVTQFPSHSVIEKGQTVTLRCDPISGHDNLYWYRRVMGKEIKFLLHFVKESKQDESGMPNNRFLAERTGGTYSTLKVQPAELEDSGVYFCASSQDYTPFRGGETQYFGPGTRLLVL.